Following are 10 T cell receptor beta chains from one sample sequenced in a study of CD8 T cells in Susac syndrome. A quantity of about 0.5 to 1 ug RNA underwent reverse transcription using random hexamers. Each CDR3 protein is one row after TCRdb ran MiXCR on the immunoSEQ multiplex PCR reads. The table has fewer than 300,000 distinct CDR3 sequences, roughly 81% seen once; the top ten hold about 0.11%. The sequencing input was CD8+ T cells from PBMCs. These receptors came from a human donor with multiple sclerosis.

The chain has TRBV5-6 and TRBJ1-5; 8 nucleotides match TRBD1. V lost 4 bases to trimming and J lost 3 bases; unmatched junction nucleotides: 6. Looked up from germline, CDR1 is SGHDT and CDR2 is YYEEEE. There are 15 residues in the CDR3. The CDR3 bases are TGTGCCAGCAGCCCCGGGACAGGCCTCAATCAGCCCCAGCATTTT. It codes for CASSPGTGLNQPQHF.

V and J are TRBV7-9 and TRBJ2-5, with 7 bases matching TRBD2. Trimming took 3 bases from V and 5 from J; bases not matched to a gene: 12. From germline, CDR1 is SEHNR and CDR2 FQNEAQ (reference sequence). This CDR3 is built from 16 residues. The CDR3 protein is CASSFRKAGALETQYF. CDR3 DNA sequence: TGTGCCAGCAGCTTTCGGAAGGCGGGAGCTTTGGAGACCCAGTACTTC.

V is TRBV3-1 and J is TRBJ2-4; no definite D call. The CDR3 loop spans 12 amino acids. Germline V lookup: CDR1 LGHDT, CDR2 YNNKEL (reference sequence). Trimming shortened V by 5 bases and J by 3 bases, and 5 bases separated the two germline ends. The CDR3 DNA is TGTGCCAGCAGCTCTCACAAAAACATTCAGTACTTC. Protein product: CASSSHKNIQYF.

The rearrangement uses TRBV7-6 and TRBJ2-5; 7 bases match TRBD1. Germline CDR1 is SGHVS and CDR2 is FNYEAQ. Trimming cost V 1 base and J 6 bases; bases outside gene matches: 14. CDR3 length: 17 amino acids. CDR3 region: CASSLGQGPIFQKTQYF. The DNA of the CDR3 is TGTGCCAGCAGCTTAGGACAGGGTCCAATTTTTCAAAAGACCCAGTACTTC.

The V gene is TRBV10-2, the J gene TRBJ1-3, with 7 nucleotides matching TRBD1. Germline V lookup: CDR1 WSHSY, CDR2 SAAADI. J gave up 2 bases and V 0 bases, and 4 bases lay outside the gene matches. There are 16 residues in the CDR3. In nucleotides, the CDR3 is TGCGCCAGCAGTGAGTCCGAGGGGGCGGCTGGAAACACCATATATTTT. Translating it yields CASSESEGAAGNTIYF.

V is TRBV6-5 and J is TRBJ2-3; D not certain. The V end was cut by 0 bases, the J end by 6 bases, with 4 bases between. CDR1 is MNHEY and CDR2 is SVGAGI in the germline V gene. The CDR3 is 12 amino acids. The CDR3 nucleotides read TGTGCCAGCAGTTACTCGCTCGATACGCAGTATTTT. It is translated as CASSYSLDTQYF.

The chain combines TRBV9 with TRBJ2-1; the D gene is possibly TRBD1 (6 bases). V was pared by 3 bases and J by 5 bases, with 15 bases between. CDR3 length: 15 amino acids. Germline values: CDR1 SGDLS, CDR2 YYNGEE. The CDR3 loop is CASSGSGTNNNEQFF. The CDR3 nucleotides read TGTGCCAGCAGCGGGTCCGGGACAAACAACAATGAGCAGTTCTTC. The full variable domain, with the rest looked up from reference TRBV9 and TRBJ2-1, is DSGVTQTPKHLITATGQRVTLRCSPRSGDLSVYWYQQSLDQGLQFLIQYYNGEERAKGNILERFSAQQFPDLHSELNLSSLELGDSALYFCASSGSGTNNNEQFFGPGTRLTVL.

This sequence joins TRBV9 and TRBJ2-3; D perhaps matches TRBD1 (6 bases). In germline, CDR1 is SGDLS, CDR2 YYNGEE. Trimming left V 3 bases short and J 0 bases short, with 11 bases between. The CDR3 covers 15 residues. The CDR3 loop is CASSAPQGSTDTQYF. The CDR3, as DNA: TGTGCCAGCAGCGCGCCACAGGGTAGCACAGATACGCAGTATTTT. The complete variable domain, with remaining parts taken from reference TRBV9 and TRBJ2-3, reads DSGVTQTPKHLITATGQRVTLRCSPRSGDLSVYWYQQSLDQGLQFLIQYYNGEERAKGNILERFSAQQFPDLHSELNLSSLELGDSALYFCASSAPQGSTDTQYFGPGTRLTVL.

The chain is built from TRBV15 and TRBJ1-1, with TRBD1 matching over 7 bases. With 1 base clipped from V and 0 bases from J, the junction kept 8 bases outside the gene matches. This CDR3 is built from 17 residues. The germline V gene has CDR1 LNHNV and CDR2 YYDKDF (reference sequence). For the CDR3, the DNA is TGTGCCACCAGCAGAGCTAACAGGGGTCTGATGAACACTGAAGCTTTCTTT. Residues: CATSRANRGLMNTEAFF.

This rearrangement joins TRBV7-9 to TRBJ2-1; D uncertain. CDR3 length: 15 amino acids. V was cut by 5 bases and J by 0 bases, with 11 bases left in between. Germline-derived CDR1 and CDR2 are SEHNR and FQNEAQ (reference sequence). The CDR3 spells CASSPEPASYNEQFF. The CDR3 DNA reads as TGTGCCAGCAGCCCAGAACCGGCCTCCTACAATGAGCAGTTCTTC.